Ten or more counts support the clone carrying this TCR beta chain. The antigen remains undetermined. Pregnant or lactating patients were excluded, as were those with uncontrolled infection or other autoimmune disease. In making diagnoses, clinical symptoms, serum thyroxine and TRAb, thyroid ultrasound and orbital computed tomography were all used. The data belong to a study of T cells in Graves' hyperthyroidism and ophthalmopathy. Regions amplified from RNA transcripts were the TCR beta CDR3 regions. During a first-round RT-PCR of the TCR CDR3, the HTBI primer set was used. MiXCR was run by TCRdb on the multiplex PCR reads, yielding one entry per CDR3 protein. The sample shows about 510,000 distinct CDR3 sequences, 35% to 50% of them seen only once. CDR1 LNHDA and CDR2 SQIVND come from the germline V gene (reference sequence). The trim removed 5 bases at V and 2 bases at J, leaving 4 bases unmatched. There are 16 residues in the CDR3.

Study-wide results and caveats: Ophthalmopathy, which appeared later, was predicted by the model a median around 6.5 months before onset. Peripheral blood also featured most of the thyroid clonotypes expanded above 0.001.

V usage is TRBV19 and J usage is TRBJ2-6, with 9 bases that match TRBD1. The receptor was derived from an adult woman with Graves' disease, either hyperthyroidism or ophthalmopathy (not recorded which). The sequenced material came from peripheral blood or thyroid tissue (not recorded which). The CDR3, as DNA: TGTGCCAGTAGTTCCACAGGGGGCACTGGGGCCAACGTCCTGACTTTC. Encoded protein: CASSSTGGTGANVLTF.